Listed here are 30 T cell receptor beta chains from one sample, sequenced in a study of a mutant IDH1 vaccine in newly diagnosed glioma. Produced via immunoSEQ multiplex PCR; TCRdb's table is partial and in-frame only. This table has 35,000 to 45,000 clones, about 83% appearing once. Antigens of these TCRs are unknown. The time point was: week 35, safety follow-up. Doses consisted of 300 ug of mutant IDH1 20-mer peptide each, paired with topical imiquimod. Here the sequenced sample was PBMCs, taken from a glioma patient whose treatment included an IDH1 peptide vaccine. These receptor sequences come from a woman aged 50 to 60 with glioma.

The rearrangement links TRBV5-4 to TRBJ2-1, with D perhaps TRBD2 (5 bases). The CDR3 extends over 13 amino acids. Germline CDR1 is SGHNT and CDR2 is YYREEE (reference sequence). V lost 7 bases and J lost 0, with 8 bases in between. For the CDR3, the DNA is TGTGCCAGCGCCCTAGCCTCCTACAATGAGCAGTTCTTC. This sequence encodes CASALASYNEQFF.

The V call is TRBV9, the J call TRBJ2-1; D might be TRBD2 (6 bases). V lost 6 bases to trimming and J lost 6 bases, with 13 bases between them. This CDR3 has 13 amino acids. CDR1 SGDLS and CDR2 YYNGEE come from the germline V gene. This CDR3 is CASTNAGSNEQFF. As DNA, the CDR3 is TGTGCCAGCACCAATGCCGGGAGCAATGAGCAGTTCTTC.

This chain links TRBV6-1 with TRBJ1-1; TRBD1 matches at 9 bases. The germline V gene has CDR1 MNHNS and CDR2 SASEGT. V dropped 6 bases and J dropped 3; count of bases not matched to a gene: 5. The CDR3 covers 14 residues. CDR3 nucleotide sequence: TGTGCCAGCAGGCGGGACAGGGTGGACACTGAAGCTTTCTTT. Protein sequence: CASRRDRVDTEAFF.

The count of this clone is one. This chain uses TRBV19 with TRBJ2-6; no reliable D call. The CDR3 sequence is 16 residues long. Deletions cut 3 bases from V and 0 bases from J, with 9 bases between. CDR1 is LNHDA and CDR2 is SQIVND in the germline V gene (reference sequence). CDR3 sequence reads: CASSIAGFSGANVLTF. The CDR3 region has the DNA TGTGCCAGTAGTATTGCAGGTTTCTCTGGGGCCAACGTCCTGACTTTC.

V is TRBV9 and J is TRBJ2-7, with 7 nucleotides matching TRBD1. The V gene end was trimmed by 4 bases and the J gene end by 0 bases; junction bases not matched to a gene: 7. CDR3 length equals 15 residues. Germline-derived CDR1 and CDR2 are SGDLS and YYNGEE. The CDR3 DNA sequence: TGTGCCAGCAGCACCGGGACAGTATCCTCCTACGAGCAGTACTTC. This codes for CASSTGTVSSYEQYF.

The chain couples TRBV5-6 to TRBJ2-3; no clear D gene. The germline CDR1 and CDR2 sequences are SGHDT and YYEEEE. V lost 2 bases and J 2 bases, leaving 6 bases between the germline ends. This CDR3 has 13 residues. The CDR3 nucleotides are TGTGCCAGCAGCTTCACGGTCACAGATACGCAGTATTTT. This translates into CASSFTVTDTQYF.

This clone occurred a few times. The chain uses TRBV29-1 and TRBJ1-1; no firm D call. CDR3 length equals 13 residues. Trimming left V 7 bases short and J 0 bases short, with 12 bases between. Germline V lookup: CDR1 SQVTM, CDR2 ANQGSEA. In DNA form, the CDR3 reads TGCAGCGCCGCCCGAGGAATGAACACTGAAGCTTTCTTT. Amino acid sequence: CSAARGMNTEAFF.

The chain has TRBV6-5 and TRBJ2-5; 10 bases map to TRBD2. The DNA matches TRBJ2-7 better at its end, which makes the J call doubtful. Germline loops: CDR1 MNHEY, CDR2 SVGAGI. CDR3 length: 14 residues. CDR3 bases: TGTGCCAGCAGTTACAGCGGGGGGGGCTACGAGCAGTACTTC. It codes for CASSYSGGGYEQYF.

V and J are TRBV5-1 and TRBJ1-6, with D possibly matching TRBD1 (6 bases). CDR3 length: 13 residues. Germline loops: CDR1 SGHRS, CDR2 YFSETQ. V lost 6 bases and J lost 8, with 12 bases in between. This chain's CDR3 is CASTVQGDSPLHF. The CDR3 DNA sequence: TGCGCCAGCACCGTACAGGGCGATTCACCCCTCCACTTT.

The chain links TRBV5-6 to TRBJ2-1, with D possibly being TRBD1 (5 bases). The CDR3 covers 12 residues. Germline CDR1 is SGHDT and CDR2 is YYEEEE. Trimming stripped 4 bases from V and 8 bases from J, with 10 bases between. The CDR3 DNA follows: TGTGCCAGCAGCGACGGACACCATGAGCAGTTCTTC. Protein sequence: CASSDGHHEQFF.

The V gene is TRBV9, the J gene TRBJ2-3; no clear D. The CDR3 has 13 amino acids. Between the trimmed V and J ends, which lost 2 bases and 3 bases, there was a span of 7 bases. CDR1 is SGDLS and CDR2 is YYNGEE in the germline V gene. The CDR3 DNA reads TGTGCCAGCAGCGTCTCCTTTACAGATACGCAGTATTTT. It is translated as CASSVSFTDTQYF.

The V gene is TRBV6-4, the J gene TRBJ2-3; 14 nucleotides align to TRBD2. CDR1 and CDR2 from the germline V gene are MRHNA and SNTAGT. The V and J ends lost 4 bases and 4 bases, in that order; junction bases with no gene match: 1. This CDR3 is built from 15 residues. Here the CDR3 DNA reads TGTGCCAGCAGTGCGACTAGCGGGGGGGCAGATACGCAGTATTTT. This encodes CASSATSGGADTQYF.

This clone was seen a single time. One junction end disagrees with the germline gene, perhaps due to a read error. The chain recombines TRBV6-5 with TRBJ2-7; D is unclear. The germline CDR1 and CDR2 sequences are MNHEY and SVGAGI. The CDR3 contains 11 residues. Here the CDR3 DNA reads TGTGCCAGCAGTTACTCCGGACGCTTTTTCTTC. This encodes CASSYSGRFFF.

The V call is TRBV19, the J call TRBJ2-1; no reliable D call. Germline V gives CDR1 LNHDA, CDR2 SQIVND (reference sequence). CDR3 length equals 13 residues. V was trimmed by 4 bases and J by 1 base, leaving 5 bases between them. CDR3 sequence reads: CASSRGSYNEQFF. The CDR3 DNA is TGTGCCAGTAGTAGGGGTTCCTACAATGAGCAGTTCTTC.

In DNA form, the CDR3 reads TGTGCCAGCAGTTACGGGACAGGGGGCTACGAGCAGTACTTC. It codes for CASSYGTGGYEQYF. The chain uses TRBV6-5 and TRBJ2-7; the match to TRBD1 covers 11 bases. Germline CDR1 is MNHEY and CDR2 is SVGAGI. V trimming: 2 bases; J trimming: 3 bases; junction bases outside the gene matches: 0. CDR3 size: 14 residues.

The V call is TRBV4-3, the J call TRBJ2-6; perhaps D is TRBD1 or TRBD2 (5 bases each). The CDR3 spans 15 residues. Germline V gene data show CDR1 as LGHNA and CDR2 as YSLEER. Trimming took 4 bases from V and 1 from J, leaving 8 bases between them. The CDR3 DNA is TGCGCCAGCAGCCTAGGGGAGTCTGGGGCCAACGTCCTGACTTTC. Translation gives CASSLGESGANVLTF.

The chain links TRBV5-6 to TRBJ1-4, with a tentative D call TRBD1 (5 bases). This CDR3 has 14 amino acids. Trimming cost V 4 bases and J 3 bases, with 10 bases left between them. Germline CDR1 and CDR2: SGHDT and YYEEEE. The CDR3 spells CASSLGGANEKLFF. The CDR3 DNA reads TGTGCCAGCAGCCTTGGAGGGGCTAATGAAAAACTGTTTTTT.

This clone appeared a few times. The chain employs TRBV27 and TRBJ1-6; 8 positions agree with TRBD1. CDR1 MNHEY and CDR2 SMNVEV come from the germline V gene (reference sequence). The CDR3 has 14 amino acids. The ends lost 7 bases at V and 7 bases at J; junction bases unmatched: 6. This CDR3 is CASMVGQGNSPLHF. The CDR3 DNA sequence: TGTGCCAGCATGGTTGGACAGGGAAATTCACCCCTCCACTTT.

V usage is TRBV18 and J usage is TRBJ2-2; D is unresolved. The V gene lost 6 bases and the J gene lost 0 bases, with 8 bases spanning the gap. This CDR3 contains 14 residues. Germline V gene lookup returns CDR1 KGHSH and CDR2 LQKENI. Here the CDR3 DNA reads TGTGCCAGCTCCCGCGACGCGAACACCGGGGAGCTGTTTTTT. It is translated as CASSRDANTGELFF.

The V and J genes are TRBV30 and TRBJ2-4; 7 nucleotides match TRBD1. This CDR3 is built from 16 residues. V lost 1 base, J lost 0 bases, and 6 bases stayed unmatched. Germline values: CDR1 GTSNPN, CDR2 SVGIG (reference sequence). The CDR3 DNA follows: TGTGCCTGGAGTGAAGGGACAGTTCTAGCCAAAAACATTCAGTACTTC. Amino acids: CAWSEGTVLAKNIQYF.

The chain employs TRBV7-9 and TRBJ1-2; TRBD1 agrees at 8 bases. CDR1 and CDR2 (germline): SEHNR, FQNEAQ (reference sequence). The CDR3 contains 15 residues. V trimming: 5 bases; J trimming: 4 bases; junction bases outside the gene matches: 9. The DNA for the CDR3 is TGTGCCAGCAGCACGGGAAGAACAGGGGGCTATGGCTACACCTTC. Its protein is CASSTGRTGGYGYTF. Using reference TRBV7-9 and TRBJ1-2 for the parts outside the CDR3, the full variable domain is DTGVSQNPRHKITKRGQNVTFRCDPISEHNRLYWYRQTLGQGPEFLTYFQNEAQLEKSRLLSDRFSAERPKGSFSTLEIQRTEQGDSAMYLCASSTGRTGGYGYTFGSGTRLTVV.

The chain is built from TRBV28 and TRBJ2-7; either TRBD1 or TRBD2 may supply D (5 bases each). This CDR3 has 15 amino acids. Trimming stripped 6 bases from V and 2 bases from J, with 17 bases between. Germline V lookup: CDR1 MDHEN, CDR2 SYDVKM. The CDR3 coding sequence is TGTGCCAGCAGACCGCCCGGGACGGGAACCTACGAGCAGTACTTC. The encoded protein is CASRPPGTGTYEQYF.

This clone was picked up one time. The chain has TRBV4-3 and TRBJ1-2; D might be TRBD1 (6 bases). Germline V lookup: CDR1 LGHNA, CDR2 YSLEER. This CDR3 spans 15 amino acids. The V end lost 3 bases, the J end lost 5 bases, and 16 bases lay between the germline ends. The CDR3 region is CASSQTQGQPYGYTF. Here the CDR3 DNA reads TGCGCCAGCAGCCAGACACAGGGCCAACCTTATGGCTACACCTTC.

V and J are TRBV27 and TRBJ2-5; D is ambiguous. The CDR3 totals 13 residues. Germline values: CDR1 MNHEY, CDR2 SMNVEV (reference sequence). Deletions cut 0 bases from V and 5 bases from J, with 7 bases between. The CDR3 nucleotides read TGTGCCAGCAGTTTATCGTTCCGGGAGACCCAGTACTTC. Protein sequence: CASSLSFRETQYF.

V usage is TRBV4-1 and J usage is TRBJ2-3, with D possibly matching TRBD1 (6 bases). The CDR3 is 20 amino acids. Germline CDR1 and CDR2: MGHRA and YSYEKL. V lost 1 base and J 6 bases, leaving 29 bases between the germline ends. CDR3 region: CASSQAKTGGFSRNPDTQYF. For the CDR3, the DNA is TGCGCCAGCAGCCAAGCCAAGACAGGCGGATTCAGCAGGAACCCCGATACGCAGTATTTT.

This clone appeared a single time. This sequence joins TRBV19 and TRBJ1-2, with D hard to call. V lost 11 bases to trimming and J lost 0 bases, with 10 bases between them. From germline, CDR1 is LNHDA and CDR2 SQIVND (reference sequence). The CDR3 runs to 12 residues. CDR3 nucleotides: TGTGCCCCAGGAGGAGCTAACTATGGCTACACCTTC. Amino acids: CAPGGANYGYTF.

CDR3 region: CASSEGQFYGYTF. The CDR3 DNA is TGTGCCAGCAGTGAAGGGCAATTCTATGGCTACACCTTC. This rearrangement joins TRBV25-1 to TRBJ1-2; D call uncertain. Germline-derived CDR1 and CDR2 are MGHDK and SYGVNS. The CDR3 is 13 amino acids. Trimming left V 2 bases short and J 4 bases short, with 8 bases between.

CDR3 protein: CASSEPGGKQYF. The CDR3 coding sequence is TGTGCCAGCAGTGAACCCGGGGGGAAGCAGTACTTC. The V call is TRBV2, the J call TRBJ2-7; 7 bases agree with TRBD2. The J segment lost 8 bases and the V segment lost 2 bases, leaving 3 bases of the junction unmatched. The CDR3 length is 12 residues. The V gene's germline CDR1 is SNHLY and CDR2 FYNNEI.

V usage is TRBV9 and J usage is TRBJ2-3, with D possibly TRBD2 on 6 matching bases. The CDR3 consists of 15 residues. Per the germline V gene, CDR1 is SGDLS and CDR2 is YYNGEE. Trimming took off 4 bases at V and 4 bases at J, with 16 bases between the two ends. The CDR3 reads CASSPEGLGADTQYF. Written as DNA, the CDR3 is TGTGCCAGCAGCCCCGAGGGACTGGGGGCAGATACGCAGTATTTT.

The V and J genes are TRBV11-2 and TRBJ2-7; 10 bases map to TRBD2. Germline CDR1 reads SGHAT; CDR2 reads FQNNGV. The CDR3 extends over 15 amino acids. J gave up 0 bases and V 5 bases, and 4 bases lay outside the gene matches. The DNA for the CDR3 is TGTGCCAGCAGCCCAACTAGCGGGGACTCCTACGAGCAGTACTTC. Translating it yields CASSPTSGDSYEQYF.